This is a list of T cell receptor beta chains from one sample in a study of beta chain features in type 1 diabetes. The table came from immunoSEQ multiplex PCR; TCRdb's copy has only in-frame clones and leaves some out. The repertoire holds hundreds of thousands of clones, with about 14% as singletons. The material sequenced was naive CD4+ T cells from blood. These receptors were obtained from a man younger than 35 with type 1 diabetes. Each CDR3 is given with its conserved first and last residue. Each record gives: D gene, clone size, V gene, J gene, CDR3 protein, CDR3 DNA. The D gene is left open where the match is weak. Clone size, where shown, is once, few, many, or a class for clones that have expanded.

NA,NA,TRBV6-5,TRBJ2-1,CASSYAIQSNEQFF,TGTGCCAGCAGTTACGCTATACAGAGTAATGAGCAGTTCTTC
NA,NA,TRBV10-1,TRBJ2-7,CASSESGGYEQYF,TGCGCCAGCAGTGAGTCGGGCGGCTACGAGCAGTACTTC
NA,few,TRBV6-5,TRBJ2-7,CASSRTVPYEQYF,TGTGCCAGCAGTCGGACGGTCCCCTACGAGCAGTACTTC
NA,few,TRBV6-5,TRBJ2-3,CASSFGTSSFDTQYF,TGTGCCAGCAGTTTCGGGACTTCGAGTTTTGATACGCAGTATTTT
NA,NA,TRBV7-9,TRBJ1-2,CASSLLVGYGYTF,TGTGCCAGCAGCTTATTAGTGGGCTATGGCTACACCTTC
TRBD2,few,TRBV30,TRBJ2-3,CAWSVGTSGGRDTQYF,TGTGCCTGGAGTGTCGGGACTAGCGGGGGGAGGGATACGCAGTATTTT
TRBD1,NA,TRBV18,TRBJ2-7,CASSPSTGTGGRYEQYF,TGTGCCAGCTCGCCATCTACGGGGACAGGGGGCAGGTACGAGCAGTACTTC
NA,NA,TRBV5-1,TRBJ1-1,CASSFGLGGNTEAFF,TGCGCCAGCAGCTTCGGCCTGGGGGGGAACACTGAAGCTTTCTTT
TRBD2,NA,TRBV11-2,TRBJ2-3,CASSLGGSGSWDTQYF,TGTGCCAGCAGCTTAGGGGGTAGCGGGAGTTGGGATACGCAGTATTTT
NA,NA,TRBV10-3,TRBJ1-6,CASNSVGFHSPLHF,TGTGCCAGCAACAGCGTTGGCTTTCATTCACCCCTCCACTTT
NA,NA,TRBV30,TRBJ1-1,CAWSSRGTEAFF,TGTGCCTGGAGTAGCAGGGGCACTGAAGCTTTCTTT
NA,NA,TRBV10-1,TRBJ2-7,CASSVGHEQYF,TGCGCCAGCAGTGTCGGGCACGAGCAGTACTTC
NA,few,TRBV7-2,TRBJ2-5,CASSPGAGRPNPETQYF,TGTGCCAGCAGCCCGGGGGCCGGACGACCCAATCCCGAGACCCAGTACTTC
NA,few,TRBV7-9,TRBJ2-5,CASSLAPARDKYF,TGTGCCAGCAGCTTAGCTCCCGCCAGGGATAAGTACTTC
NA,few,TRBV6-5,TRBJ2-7,CASSYSTPSSYEQYF,TGTGCCAGCAGTTACTCGACGCCGAGCTCCTACGAGCAGTACTTC
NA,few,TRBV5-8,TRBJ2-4,CASSFIGQAQYF,TGTGCCAGCAGCTTCATTGGGCAGGCGCAGTACTTC
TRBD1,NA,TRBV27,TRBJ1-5,CASSSTGIGNQPQHF,TGTGCCAGCAGTTCGACAGGGATCGGCAATCAGCCCCAGCATTTT
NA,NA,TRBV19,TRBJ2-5,CASSIPGVEFQETQYF,TGTGCCAGTAGTATCCCCGGAGTGGAGTTTCAAGAGACCCAGTACTTC
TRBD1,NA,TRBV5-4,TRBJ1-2,CASSLGGGQGDYGYTF,TGTGCCAGCAGCTTGGGTGGGGGACAGGGTGACTATGGCTACACCTTC
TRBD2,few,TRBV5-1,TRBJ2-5,CATSAGGREQYF,TGCGCCACCTCAGCGGGAGGGCGGGAGCAGTACTTC
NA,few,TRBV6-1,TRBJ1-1,CASSVWGLGSEAFF,TGTGCCAGCAGTGTATGGGGTTTAGGCTCTGAAGCTTTCTTT
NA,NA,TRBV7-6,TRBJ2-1,CASSPTAGLVPSSYNEQFF,TGTGCCAGCAGCCCTACAGCAGGGTTGGTCCCCAGCTCCTACAATGAGCAGTTCTTC
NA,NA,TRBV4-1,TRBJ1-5,CASSQAPSRGANLHQPQHF,TGCGCCAGCAGCCAAGCCCCTTCTCGGGGAGCCAACCTCCATCAGCCCCAGCATTTT
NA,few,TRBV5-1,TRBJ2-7,CASSPRDSDSYEQYF,TGCGCCAGCAGCCCCCGGGACTCCGACTCCTACGAGCAGTACTTC
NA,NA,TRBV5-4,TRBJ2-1,CASGILAYNEQFF,TGTGCCAGCGGAATATTGGCCTACAATGAGCAGTTCTTC
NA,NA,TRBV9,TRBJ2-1,CASSAGVPSYNEQFF,TGTGCCAGCAGCGCGGGGGTGCCCTCCTACAATGAGCAGTTCTTC
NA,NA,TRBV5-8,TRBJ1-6,CASSRLYGANSPLHF,TGTGCCAGCAGCAGGCTTTATGGAGCGAATTCACCCCTCCACTTT
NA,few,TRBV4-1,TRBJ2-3,CASSQVSTDTQYF,TGCGCCAGCAGCCAAGTCTCGACAGATACGCAGTATTTT
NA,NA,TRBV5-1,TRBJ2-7,CASSLNQDPYEQYF,TGCGCCAGCAGCTTAAATCAGGACCCCTACGAGCAGTACTTC
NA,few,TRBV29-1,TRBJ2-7,CSPGRRPAHYEQYF,TGCAGCCCTGGGCGTCGCCCCGCTCACTACGAGCAGTACTTC
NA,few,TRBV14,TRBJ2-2,CASSQVGGTGTGELFF,TGTGCCAGCAGCCAAGTAGGGGGAACAGGCACCGGGGAGCTGTTTTTT
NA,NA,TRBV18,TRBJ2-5,CASSPPRSNQETQYF,TGTGCCAGCTCACCACCTCGATCGAACCAAGAGACCCAGTACTTC
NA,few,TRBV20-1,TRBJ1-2,CSARPHGYTF,TGCAGTGCTAGACCTCATGGCTACACCTTC
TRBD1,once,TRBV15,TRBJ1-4,CATEPGDRTNEKLFF,TGTGCCACCGAACCTGGGGACAGGACTAATGAAAAACTGTTTTTT
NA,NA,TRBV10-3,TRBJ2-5,CAISREFQETQYF,TGTGCCATCAGCAGGGAATTCCAAGAGACCCAGTACTTC
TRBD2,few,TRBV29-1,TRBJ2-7,CSTSSGSRYEQYF,TGCAGCACTTCTAGCGGGAGCCGCTACGAGCAGTACTTC
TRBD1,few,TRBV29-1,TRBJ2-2,CSVGQGANTGELFF,TGCAGCGTTGGACAGGGGGCGAACACCGGGGAGCTGTTTTTT
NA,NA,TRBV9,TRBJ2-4,CASSDRRENIQYF,TGTGCCAGCAGCGATAGGCGGGAAAACATTCAGTACTTC
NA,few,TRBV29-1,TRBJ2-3,CSASRENSDTQYF,TGCAGCGCCTCCAGGGAGAATTCAGATACGCAGTATTTT
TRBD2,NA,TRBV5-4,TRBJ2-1,CASSKPGLASNEQFF,TGTGCCAGCAGCAAACCGGGACTAGCGTCCAATGAGCAGTTCTTC
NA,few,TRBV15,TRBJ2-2,CATSRVAYGTGELFF,TGTGCCACCAGCAGAGTGGCCTACGGCACCGGGGAGCTGTTTTTT
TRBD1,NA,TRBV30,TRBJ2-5,CAWRKTGQGYQETQYF,TGTGCCTGGAGGAAGACGGGACAGGGGTACCAAGAGACCCAGTACTTC
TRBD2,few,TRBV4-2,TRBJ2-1,CASSQGGTSGRVEQFF,TGTGCCAGCAGCCAAGGAGGGACTAGCGGGAGGGTTGAGCAGTTCTTC
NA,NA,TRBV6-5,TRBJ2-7,CASSYSKGGTYYEQYF,TGTGCCAGCAGTTACTCGAAGGGGGGCACTTACTACGAGCAGTACTTC
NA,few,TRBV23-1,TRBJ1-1,CASSQWRGVGVSTEAFF,TGCGCCAGCAGTCAATGGAGGGGTGTCGGCGTCAGCACTGAAGCTTTCTTT
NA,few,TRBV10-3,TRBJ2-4,CATNPGIAKNIQYF,TGTGCCACAAACCCAGGGATAGCCAAAAACATTCAGTACTTC
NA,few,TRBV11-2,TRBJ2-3,CASSFSTDTQYF,TGTGCCAGCAGCTTTAGCACAGATACGCAGTATTTT
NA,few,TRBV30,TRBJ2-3,CAWSVSTDTQYF,TGTGCCTGGAGTGTCAGCACAGATACGCAGTATTTT
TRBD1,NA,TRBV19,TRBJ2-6,CASLDRVQGANVLTF,TGTGCCAGTTTGGACAGGGTTCAGGGGGCCAACGTCCTGACTTTC
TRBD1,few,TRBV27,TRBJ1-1,CASGTVTMNTEAFF,TGTGCCAGCGGGACAGTAACAATGAACACTGAAGCTTTCTTT
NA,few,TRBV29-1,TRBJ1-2,CSVSPGTDIYGYTF,TGCAGCGTTAGCCCCGGGACGGATATTTATGGCTACACCTTC
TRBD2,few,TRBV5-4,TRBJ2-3,CASSSRTSGATDTQYF,TGTGCCAGCAGCTCACGGACTAGCGGGGCCACAGATACGCAGTATTTT
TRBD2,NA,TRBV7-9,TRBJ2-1,CASSFSGSSGRSKQFF,TGTGCCAGCAGCTTCTCAGGCTCTAGCGGGAGGTCGAAGCAGTTCTTC
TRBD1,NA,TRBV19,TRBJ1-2,CASSGRQGAGYGYTF,TGTGCCAGTAGTGGACGACAGGGGGCTGGCTATGGCTACACCTTC